This entry lists 31 T cell receptor beta chains sequenced from one sample in a study of blood T cell repertoires in COVID-19. The protocol was immunoSEQ multiplex PCR, while the TCRdb copy is restricted to in-frame clones and leaves out a portion. The sample has roughly 62,000 clones, 80% to 85% seen once; the top ten hold roughly 9.3%. Sequencing was done on a sample of peripheral blood. These receptors originate from a man older than 75 with COVID-19, enrolled during active disease.

This sequence joins TRBV30 and TRBJ1-6; D is possibly TRBD1 (5 bases). The CDR3 consists of 15 residues. CDR1 and CDR2 from the germline V gene are GTSNPN and SVGIG (reference sequence). V lost 4 bases and J lost 6, with 16 bases in between. The CDR3 spells CAWNIRQGGNSPLHF. As DNA, the CDR3 is TGTGCCTGGAATATTCGGCAGGGTGGTAATTCACCCCTCCACTTT.

The CDR3, as DNA: TGTGCCAGCAGCTTAGCAGGCTCGGGGGTCAATTTACTGTTTTTT. It translates to CASSLAGSGVNLLFF. The chain employs TRBV7-9 and TRBJ1-4, with a possible D match to TRBD1 (5 bases). Germline V gives CDR1 SEHNR, CDR2 FQNEAQ (reference sequence). CDR3 size: 15 residues. Trimming took 0 bases from V and 13 from J, leaving 18 bases between them.

The chain recombines TRBV7-2 with TRBJ2-3; possible D gene TRBD1, 6 bases. The germline gives CDR1 SGHTA, CDR2 FQGNSA. Trimming took 5 bases from V and 2 from J, leaving 14 bases between them. The CDR3 spans 15 residues. In DNA, the CDR3 is TGTGCCAGCAGCCTTTCTACAGGGATCACAGATACGCAGTATTTT. This encodes CASSLSTGITDTQYF.

This rearrangement joins TRBV10-3 to TRBJ1-2; 7 nucleotides agree with TRBD1. This CDR3 comprises 13 residues. Germline loops: CDR1 ENHRY, CDR2 SYGVKD. The trim removed 7 bases at V and 6 bases at J, leaving 8 bases unmatched. The CDR3 region is CAITYDREDGYTF. The DNA of the CDR3 is TGTGCCATCACCTACGACAGGGAGGATGGCTACACCTTC.

The chain couples TRBV20-1 to TRBJ2-1; D gene uncertain. Germline loops: CDR1 DFQATT, CDR2 SNEGSKA (reference sequence). V gave up 7 bases and J gave up 9 bases, with 10 bases separating them. CDR3 size: 10 residues. CDR3 DNA sequence: TGCAGTGGCTATAATGGTGAGCAGTTCTTC. It specifies CSGYNGEQFF.

V usage is TRBV6-6 and J usage is TRBJ2-5; TRBD1 matches at 11 bases. The length of the CDR3 is 13 residues. V lost 6 bases and J lost 14; bases outside the gene matches: 11. Germline V gene data show CDR1 as MNHNY and CDR2 as SVGAGI (reference sequence). The CDR3 DNA follows: TGTGCCAGCAGCCCTACGGACAGGGGGCGCCTATACTTC. Its protein is CASSPTDRGRLYF.

In DNA form, the CDR3 reads TGTGCCATCAGGGACGGACTCGAGAGCACAGATACGCAGTATTTT. This translates into CAIRDGLESTDTQYF. The J gene is TRBJ2-3, the V gene TRBV10-3, with D perhaps TRBD2 (5 bases). Deletions cut 6 bases from V and 0 bases from J, with 13 bases between. In germline, CDR1 is ENHRY, CDR2 SYGVKD. The CDR3 consists of 15 residues.

Regarding this clone: At one boundary the junction diverges from the germline segment, which might be a read error. Other DNA sequences within the sample encode an identical CDR3. This rearrangement joins TRBV5-6 to TRBJ2-1; D may be TRBD1 (6 bases). The CDR3 has 15 residues. CDR1 is SGHDT and CDR2 is YYEEEE in the germline V gene. Here the CDR3 reads CASSFQLDRYNEQFF. CDR3 nucleotide sequence: TGTGCCAGCAGTTTCCAGCTCGACAGGTACAATGAGCAATTCTTC.

The table lists this clone with a few counts. The chain links TRBV7-3 to TRBJ1-6, with D tentatively TRBD1 (5 bases). V lost 6 bases to trimming and J lost 10 bases, with 13 bases between them. CDR1 and CDR2 (germline): SGHTA, FQGTGA. CDR3 length: 13 amino acids. The CDR3 reads CASSQGSLSPLHF. CDR3 sequence (DNA): TGTGCCAGCAGTCAGGGCTCTCTATCACCCCTCCACTTT.

This chain joins TRBV29-1 and TRBJ2-1, with TRBD2 as a possible D gene (7 bases). Germline-derived CDR1 and CDR2 are SQVTM and ANQGSEA. The CDR3 spans 15 residues. Trimming pared 4 bases from V and 5 bases from J, leaving 18 bases between. For the CDR3, the DNA is TGCAGCGTTGTCCCCTCGCGGGGGCCCGACAATGAGCAGTTCTTC. Its protein is CSVVPSRGPDNEQFF.

The chain combines TRBV29-1 with TRBJ2-2, with D possibly TRBD1 on 6 matching bases. Trimming removed 4 bases from V and 7 bases from J, with 22 bases in between. CDR1 and CDR2 (germline): SQVTM, ANQGSEA. The CDR3 spans 16 residues. Written as DNA, the CDR3 is TGCAGCGTTGGGGGGCGGGCAGCTGCAATAGACGGGGAGCTGTTTTTT. Its translation: CSVGGRAAAIDGELFF.

The rearrangement joins TRBV11-2 to TRBJ2-7, with 13 bases identical to TRBD2. V lost 3 bases, J lost 3 bases, and 2 bases stayed unmatched. The germline CDR1 and CDR2 sequences are SGHAT and FQNNGV. The CDR3 spans 15 residues. CDR3 residues: CASSFGTSGNYEQYV. The CDR3 region has the DNA TGTGCCAGCAGCTTCGGGACTAGCGGGAACTACGAGCAGTACGTC.

V usage is TRBV19 and J usage is TRBJ1-1, with D perhaps TRBD1 (5 bases). CDR1 and CDR2 (germline): LNHDA, SQIVND (reference sequence). V gave up 11 bases and J gave up 0 bases, with 13 bases separating them. This CDR3 has 13 amino acids. DNA for the CDR3: TGTGCCGCCTCACAGGAGATGAACACTGAAGCTTTCTTT. Protein product: CAASQEMNTEAFF.

The chain uses TRBV11-1 and TRBJ2-4; TRBD1 aligns across 9 bases. The CDR3 spans 15 residues. The germline V gene has CDR1 SGHAT and CDR2 FQDESV (reference sequence). V shed 3 bases, J shed 7 bases, and the junction held 7 bases outside the gene matches. This CDR3 is CASSLLQGAGNIQYF. CDR3 in DNA: TGTGCCAGCAGCTTGCTACAGGGGGCTGGGAACATTCAGTACTTC.

The chain links TRBV7-2 to TRBJ2-1; TRBD2 aligns across 9 bases. The CDR3 sequence is 16 residues long. CDR1 and CDR2 (germline): SGHTA, FQGNSA. J gave up 3 bases and V 5 bases, and 8 bases lay outside the gene matches. CDR3 nucleotide sequence: TGTGCCAGCAGCCCGAAGCGGGAGGTGCTCTACAATGAGCAGTTCTTC. Residues: CASSPKREVLYNEQFF.

This sequence joins TRBV6-2 or TRBV6-3 and TRBJ2-1, with 7 bases matching TRBD1. The junction had 14 bases not matched to a gene; V was cut back by 0 bases and J by 9 bases. Germline-derived CDR1 and CDR2 are MNHEY and SVGEGT. CDR3 size: 17 residues. The CDR3 sequence is CASSYSPDRAEGIEQFF. The CDR3 nucleotides read TGTGCCAGCAGTTACTCCCCCGACAGGGCTGAGGGGATTGAGCAGTTCTTC.

The chain is built from TRBV6-1 and TRBJ2-5; TRBD2 agrees at 8 bases. V shed 10 bases, J shed 3 bases, and the junction held 7 bases outside the gene matches. Germline CDR1 is MNHNS and CDR2 is SASEGT. This CDR3 comprises 13 residues. CDR3 bases: TGTGCCACCCATAGAGCGGGAGAAGAGACCCAGTACTTC. Its translation: CATHRAGEETQYF.

The rearrangement links TRBV18 to TRBJ1-1, with TRBD1 identical over 10 bases. From germline, CDR1 is KGHSH and CDR2 LQKENI. The CDR3 covers 17 residues. The V gene end was trimmed by 4 bases and the J gene end by 0 bases; junction bases not matched to a gene: 8. The CDR3 DNA follows: TGTGCCAGCTCACATGACAGGGGGCGACTTTTGAACACTGAAGCTTTCTTT. Translated, it gives CASSHDRGRLLNTEAFF.

The rearrangement joins TRBV23-1 to TRBJ1-5, with D perhaps matching TRBD1 (6 bases). TRBV23-1 is given ORF status, its function remaining uncertain. V lost 3 bases and J lost 8, with 11 bases in between. This CDR3 contains 13 residues. The CDR3 protein is CASSQQGLKPQHF. DNA for the CDR3: TGCGCCAGCAGTCAGCAGGGGCTCAAGCCCCAGCATTTT.

V gene TRBV24-1 combines with J gene TRBJ1-1; D is uncertain. The V end lost 7 bases, the J end lost 10 bases, and 18 bases lay between the germline ends. Germline loops: CDR1 KGHDR, CDR2 SFDVKD. This CDR3 is 13 amino acids long. The CDR3 nucleotides read TGTGCCACCAGGGAGGGAGAAGCCGAGAGAGCTTTCTTT. It specifies CATREGEAERAFF.

The gene calls are TRBV30 and TRBJ1-5; D is ambiguous. This CDR3 is 13 amino acids long. Between the trimmed V and J ends, which lost 2 bases and 6 bases, there was a span of 11 bases. CDR1 and CDR2 (germline): GTSNPN, SVGIG (reference sequence). CDR3 region: CAWSWREGQPQHF. For the CDR3, the DNA is TGTGCCTGGAGTTGGAGGGAAGGTCAGCCCCAGCATTTT.

V usage is TRBV29-1 and J usage is TRBJ1-1, with 9 bases fitting TRBD1. The trim removed 0 bases at V and 10 bases at J, leaving 9 bases unmatched. From germline, CDR1 is SQVTM and CDR2 ANQGSEA. This CDR3 region has 14 residues. CDR3 DNA: TGCAGCGTTGAAGAGGGGCCCGGACAGGGGAGAGCTTTCTTT. This gives the protein CSVEEGPGQGRAFF. Complete variable domain (other parts from reference TRBV29-1 and TRBJ1-1): SAVISQKPSRDICQRGTSLTIQCQVDSQVTMMFWYRQQPGQSLTLIATANQGSEATYESGFVIDKFPISRPNLTFSTLTVSNMSPEDSSIYLCSVEEGPGQGRAFFGQGTRLTVV.

The V gene is TRBV18, the J gene TRBJ2-7, with a tentative D call TRBD2 (5 bases). CDR1 is KGHSH, CDR2 LQKENI, per germline. This CDR3 region has 16 residues. Trimming stripped 5 bases from V and 1 base from J, with 18 bases between. CDR3 in amino acids: CASSSMLGEGSYEQYF. CDR3 coding DNA: TGTGCCAGCTCATCCATGCTCGGGGAAGGGTCCTACGAGCAGTACTTC.

The chain combines TRBV19 with TRBJ1-2; TRBD1 is a possible D gene (5 bases). The germline V gene has CDR1 LNHDA and CDR2 SQIVND (reference sequence). V dropped 7 bases and J dropped 0 bases, with 12 bases sitting between them. There are 14 residues in the CDR3. CDR3 in amino acids: CASNPAGSNYGYTF. CDR3 DNA sequence: TGTGCCAGTAATCCGGCAGGGTCTAACTATGGCTACACCTTC.

The chain couples TRBV9 to TRBJ1-1, with 7 bases matching TRBD1. The J segment lost 3 bases and the V segment lost 0 bases, leaving 5 bases of the junction unmatched. This CDR3 has 15 residues. Germline-derived CDR1 and CDR2 are SGDLS and YYNGEE. CDR3 sequence: CASSVEGRGDTEAFF. Written as DNA, the CDR3 is TGTGCCAGCAGCGTAGAAGGCAGGGGGGACACTGAAGCTTTCTTT.

This clone has only a few counts. This chain connects TRBV5-1 to TRBJ2-2; D unresolved. Per the germline V gene, CDR1 is SGHRS and CDR2 is YFSETQ. V was pared by 0 bases and J by 2 bases, with 5 bases between. This CDR3 spans 14 amino acids. The CDR3 nucleotides read TGCGCCAGCAGCTTGGGACAAAACACCGGGGAGCTGTTTTTT. Its translation: CASSLGQNTGELFF.

The sample holds one count of this clone. The chain recombines TRBV5-1 with TRBJ1-1; 9 nucleotides match TRBD1. The CDR3 length is 15 residues. Per germline, CDR1 SGHRS and CDR2 YFSETQ. J lost 1 base, V lost 3 bases, and 4 bases had no gene match. The CDR3 DNA sequence: TGCGCCAGCAGCTGGGGACAGGGTCAGAACACTGAAGCTTTCTTT. As protein: CASSWGQGQNTEAFF.

The gene calls are TRBV3-1 (or the pseudogene TRBV3-2) and TRBJ2-2, with D perhaps matching TRBD2 (5 bases). Looked up from germline, CDR1 is LGHDT and CDR2 is YNNKEL (reference sequence). Trimming stripped 0 bases from V and 6 bases from J, with 14 bases between. The CDR3 sequence is 16 residues long. The CDR3 sequence: CASSQEWLAQAGELFF. DNA of the CDR3: TGTGCCAGCAGCCAAGAGTGGCTAGCTCAGGCCGGGGAGCTGTTTTTT.

Only one count was recorded for this clone. The genes are TRBV5-4 and TRBJ1-1, with D hard to call. The germline V gene has CDR1 SGHNT and CDR2 YYREEE (reference sequence). With 1 base removed from V and 7 bases from J, the gap between germline ends came to 8 bases. The CDR3 consists of 12 residues. CDR3 bases: TGTGCCAGCAGCTTGCAGTTAAATGAAGCTTTCTTT. The encoded protein is CASSLQLNEAFF.

V gene TRBV6-5 combines with J gene TRBJ1-2; 9 nucleotides agree with TRBD1. The CDR3 covers 13 residues. Germline loops: CDR1 MNHEY, CDR2 SVGAGI. With V trimmed by 0 bases and J by 14 bases, 7 bases remained unmatched. The CDR3 spells CASSYSWGQGQTF. CDR3 nucleotides: TGTGCCAGCAGTTACTCGTGGGGACAGGGCCAGACCTTC.

The chain joins TRBV27 to TRBJ1-6; D is possibly TRBD1 (5 bases). With 4 bases removed from V and 8 bases from J, the gap between germline ends came to 12 bases. Germline CDR1 MNHEY, CDR2 SMNVEV (reference sequence). There are 14 residues in the CDR3. Here the CDR3 reads CASSSTVGHSPLHF. CDR3 nucleotide sequence: TGTGCCAGCAGTTCAACCGTGGGGCATTCACCCCTCCACTTT.